The 7 T cell receptor beta chains in this list originate from one sample, sequenced in a study of blood T cell repertoires in COVID-19. Profiling relied on immunoSEQ multiplex PCR, and the TCRdb table lists in-frame clones only, not all of them. The sample yields 150,000 to 200,000 clones, roughly four fifths seen once. The sample taken for sequencing was peripheral blood. Receptor source: a human donor in a cohort sampled during active COVID-19.

The chain carries TRBV25-1 and TRBJ2-7, with 7 bases identical to TRBD2. This CDR3 region has 14 residues. CDR1 is MGHDK, CDR2 SYGVNS, per germline. V lost 3 bases to trimming and J lost 5 bases; unmatched junction nucleotides: 7. CDR3 sequence reads: CASSDGGRAHEQYF. The CDR3 region has the DNA TGTGCCAGCAGTGACGGGGGGAGGGCCCACGAGCAGTACTTC.

This clone was seen many times. This chain connects TRBV7-9 to TRBJ1-1; D unresolved. CDR3 length: 12 residues. Germline V CDR1 and CDR2: SEHNR, FQNEAQ (reference sequence). Trimming took off 5 bases at V and 7 bases at J, with 11 bases between the two ends. CDR3 bases: TGTGCCAGCAGCCGAGAACGGAGTGAAGCTTTCTTT. Translated, it gives CASSRERSEAFF. Full variable domain (remainder filled in from reference TRBV7-9 and TRBJ1-1): DTGVSQNPRHKITKRGQNVTFRCDPISEHNRLYWYRQTLGQGPEFLTYFQNEAQLEKSRLLSDRFSAERPKGSFSTLEIQRTEQGDSAMYLCASSRERSEAFFGQGTRLTVV.

The chain is built from TRBV30 and TRBJ2-3; 11 bases are a match to TRBD2. Germline CDR1 GTSNPN, CDR2 SVGIG (reference sequence). The CDR3 has 16 residues. Here the CDR3 reads CARAQASGGSTDTQYF. CDR3 nucleotide sequence: TGTGCACGGGCCCAGGCTAGCGGGGGGTCCACAGATACGCAGTATTTT.

The V call is TRBV6-1, the J call TRBJ1-4; D not resolved. V lost 0 bases, J lost 5 bases, and 7 bases lay in between. From germline, CDR1 is MNHNS and CDR2 SASEGT. CDR3 length equals 14 residues. The CDR3 loop reads CASSEAIINEKLFF. CDR3 nucleotides: TGTGCCAGCAGTGAAGCTATTATAAATGAAAAACTGTTTTTT.

The chain joins TRBV4-3 to TRBJ1-5; D is ambiguous. CDR3 length: 13 amino acids. CDR1 is LGHNA and CDR2 is YSLEER in the germline V gene. V gave up 0 bases and J gave up 7 bases, with 7 bases separating them. CDR3 amino acids: CASSQEIEQPQHF. The CDR3 nucleotides are TGCGCCAGCAGCCAAGAAATCGAGCAGCCCCAGCATTTT.

V and J are TRBV27 and TRBJ1-2; weak D call: TRBD1 (6 bases). This CDR3 comprises 12 residues. CDR1 is MNHEY, CDR2 SMNVEV, per germline (reference sequence). The V end lost 2 bases, the J end lost 8 bases, and 9 bases lay between the germline ends. CDR3 protein: CASSLTGQGYTF. The CDR3 DNA follows: TGTGCCAGCAGTTTAACAGGGCAAGGCTACACCTTC.

This clone was picked up a small number of times. V gene TRBV18 combines with J gene TRBJ2-5; the match to TRBD1 covers 9 bases. The CDR3 covers 16 residues. J gave up 4 bases and V 0 bases, and 6 bases lay outside the gene matches. Germline V lookup: CDR1 KGHSH, CDR2 LQKENI. CDR3 coding DNA: TGTGCCAGCTCACCACCGGACAGGGGTAGAGGAGAGACCCAGTACTTC. It codes for CASSPPDRGRGETQYF.